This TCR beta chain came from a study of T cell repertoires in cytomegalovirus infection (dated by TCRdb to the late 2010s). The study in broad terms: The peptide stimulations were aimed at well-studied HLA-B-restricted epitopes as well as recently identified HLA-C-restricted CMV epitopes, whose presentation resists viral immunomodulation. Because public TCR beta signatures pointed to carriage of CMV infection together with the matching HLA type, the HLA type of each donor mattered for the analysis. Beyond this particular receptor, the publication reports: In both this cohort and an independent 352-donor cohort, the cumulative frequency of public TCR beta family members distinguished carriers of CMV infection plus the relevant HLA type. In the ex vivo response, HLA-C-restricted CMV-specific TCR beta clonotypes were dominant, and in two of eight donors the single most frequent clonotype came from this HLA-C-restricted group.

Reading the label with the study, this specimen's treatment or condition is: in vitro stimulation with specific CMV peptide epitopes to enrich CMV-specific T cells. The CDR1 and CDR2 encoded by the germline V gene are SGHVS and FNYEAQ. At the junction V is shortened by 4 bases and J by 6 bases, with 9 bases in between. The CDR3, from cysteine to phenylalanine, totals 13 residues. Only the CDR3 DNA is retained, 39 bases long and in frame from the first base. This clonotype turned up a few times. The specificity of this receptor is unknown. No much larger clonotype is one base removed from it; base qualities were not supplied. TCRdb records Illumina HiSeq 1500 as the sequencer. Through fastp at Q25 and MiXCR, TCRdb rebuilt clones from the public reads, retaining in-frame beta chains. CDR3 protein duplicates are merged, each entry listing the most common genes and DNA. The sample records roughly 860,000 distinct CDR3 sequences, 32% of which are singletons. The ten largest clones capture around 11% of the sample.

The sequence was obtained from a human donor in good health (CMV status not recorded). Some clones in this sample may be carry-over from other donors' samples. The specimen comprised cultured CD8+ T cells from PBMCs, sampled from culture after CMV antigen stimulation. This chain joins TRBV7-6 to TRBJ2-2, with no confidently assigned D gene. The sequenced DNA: TGTGCCAGCAGCTGGCGGAGTGCCGGGGAGCTGTTTTTT. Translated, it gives CASSWRSAGELFF.